The 10 T cell receptor beta chains in this list originate from one sample, sequenced in a study of cytomegalovirus exposure and HLA in healthy donors. The PCR had 60 Vbeta and 13 Jbeta primers. Libraries were prepared by immunoSEQ multiplex PCR; TCRdb keeps only in-frame clonotypes and omits some of them. This sample has about 130,000 clones, with less than 85% found just once. Sequenced input: PBMCs. These receptors were collected from a man aged 18 to 35 in good health and CMV-seropositive.

The chain is built from TRBV28 and TRBJ1-1; D is perhaps TRBD1 (5 bases). Looked up from germline, CDR1 is MDHEN and CDR2 is SYDVKM. This CDR3 region has 13 residues. V was shortened by 10 bases and J by 1 base, with 13 bases between the two germline ends. CDR3 sequence: CAINRRGNTEAFF. Written as DNA, the CDR3 is TGTGCCATCAACCGAAGGGGGAACACTGAAGCTTTCTTT.

V usage is TRBV4-2 and J usage is TRBJ2-1; 10 nucleotides agree with TRBD2. Unmatched junction bases numbered 3, after V lost 2 bases and J lost 2 bases. Germline V CDR1 and CDR2: LGHNA, YNFKEQ. The CDR3 is 16 amino acids. This CDR3 is CASSQLAGVTYNEQFF. The CDR3 DNA is TGTGCCAGCAGCCAACTAGCGGGGGTAACCTACAATGAGCAGTTCTTC.

The sample holds one count of this clone. The chain joins TRBV18 to TRBJ2-2, with TRBD1 identical over 9 bases. This CDR3 spans 16 amino acids. Germline loops: CDR1 KGHSH, CDR2 LQKENI. The V segment lost 3 bases and the J segment 4 bases; nucleotides outside the gene matches: 6. The CDR3 spells CASSPFGTGTTGELFF. In DNA form, the CDR3 reads TGTGCCAGCTCACCCTTTGGGACAGGGACCACCGGGGAGCTGTTTTTT.

The chain is built from TRBV11-2 and TRBJ2-1; the D gene is possibly TRBD1 (7 bases). The CDR3 length is 18 residues. Germline assignment: CDR1 SGHAT and CDR2 FQNNGV. V was clipped by 4 bases and J by 0 bases, with 19 bases between them. CDR3 amino acids: CASSSAGTDGSSYNEQFF. The CDR3 coding sequence is TGTGCCAGCAGCTCGGCGGGGACAGATGGGAGCTCCTACAATGAGCAGTTCTTC.

The J gene is TRBJ2-7, the V gene TRBV4-2; TRBD2 is a possible D gene (5 bases). Germline lookup yields CDR1 LGHNA and CDR2 YNFKEQ. This CDR3 comprises 15 residues. V lost 4 bases to trimming and J lost 7 bases, with 20 bases between them. CDR3 nucleotide sequence: TGTGCCAGCAGCCGGGGAGAGGGTACCTCTCGGGAGCAGTACTTC. Translating it yields CASSRGEGTSREQYF.

The chain uses TRBV4-3 and TRBJ1-1; the match to TRBD1 covers 9 bases. CDR1 is LGHNA, CDR2 YSLEER, per germline. The ends lost 3 bases at V and 9 bases at J; junction bases unmatched: 8. The CDR3 covers 14 residues. Written as DNA, the CDR3 is TGCGCCAGCAGCCAGCACCCAGACAGGGGGAAAGCTTTCTTT. This sequence encodes CASSQHPDRGKAFF.

This clone has more than one count but fewer than ten. This CDR3 reads CASSQRGQLVSEQYF. CDR3 DNA sequence: TGTGCCAGCAGCCAACGGGGACAACTGGTATCCGAGCAGTACTTC. The rearrangement links TRBV7-9 to TRBJ2-7; a weak D match, TRBD1 (6 bases). With 5 bases removed from V and 6 bases from J, the gap between germline ends came to 20 bases. Germline V gene data show CDR1 as SEHNR and CDR2 as FQNEAQ (reference sequence). The CDR3 has 15 amino acids.

This clone was found once. V is TRBV27 and J is TRBJ1-4; 8 nucleotides line up with TRBD1. The CDR3 consists of 18 residues. The V and J ends lost 0 bases and 8 bases, in that order; junction bases with no gene match: 14. Per germline, CDR1 MNHEY and CDR2 SMNVEV (reference sequence). The CDR3 loop is CASSLSRTGIFIGEKLFF. The CDR3 nucleotides read TGTGCCAGCAGTTTATCGAGGACAGGGATCTTTATAGGGGAAAAACTGTTTTTT.

This clone was detected only a few times. The chain joins TRBV28 to TRBJ1-1; D gene unclear. The CDR3 runs to 14 residues. The germline CDR1 and CDR2 sequences are MDHEN and SYDVKM. Trimming cost V 10 bases and J 1 base, with 16 bases left between them. The CDR3 sequence: CATLGAGKNTEAFF. Written as DNA, the CDR3 is TGTGCCACTCTTGGAGCGGGTAAGAACACTGAAGCTTTCTTT.

This clone appeared a few times. The chain uses TRBV5-6 and TRBJ1-1; the D is unclear. CDR3 size: 13 residues. Germline V gene sequence: CDR1 SGHDT, CDR2 YYEEEE. V was clipped by 0 bases and J by 0 bases, with 3 bases between them. CDR3 region: CASSLVMNTEAFF. The CDR3 nucleotides read TGTGCCAGCAGCTTGGTAATGAACACTGAAGCTTTCTTT.